This TCR beta chain was sequenced for a study of T cells in Graves' hyperthyroidism and ophthalmopathy. In its sample, this clonotype was seen many times. The CDR3 length is 15 residues. The germline gives CDR1 SEHNR, CDR2 FQNEAQ (reference sequence). V shed 5 bases, J shed 4 bases, and the junction held 4 bases outside the gene matches. Researchers amplified the TCR beta CDR3 regions from RNA transcripts. The study used the HTBI primer set for a first-round RT-PCR of the TCR CDR3. TCRdb re-analysed the multiplex PCR reads in MiXCR, keeping a single row per CDR3 protein. The sample includes hundreds of thousands of distinct CDR3 sequences, 15% to 20% of them seen just once.

The sample comprised blood. The chain combines TRBV7-9 with TRBJ2-1; 11 nucleotides align to TRBD2. This clonotype was sampled from a woman younger than 30 with Graves' ophthalmopathy. The CDR3 nucleotides read TGTGCCAGCAGCCTAACTAGCGGGGGTTACAATGAGCAGTTCTTC. Protein product: CASSLTSGGYNEQFF.